These 9 T cell receptor beta chains were sequenced from one sample in a study of CD8 T cells in Susac syndrome. Random-hexamer reverse transcription was applied to about 0.45 to 1 ug RNA. Using its own MiXCR run on the immunoSEQ multiplex PCR reads, TCRdb lists one record per CDR3 protein. The table records 200,000 to 300,000 distinct CDR3 sequences, approximately 95% of them present only once. The source material was CD4+ T cells from PBMCs. All receptors derive from a human donor with Susac syndrome.

This sequence joins TRBV6-6 and TRBJ2-6; D is perhaps TRBD1 (6 bases). The CDR3 sequence is 12 residues long. Germline V gene sequence: CDR1 MNHNY, CDR2 SVGAGI (reference sequence). Trimming removed 0 bases from V and 17 bases from J, with 11 bases in between. The CDR3 DNA reads as TGTGCCAGCAGTTACTCGGGGGCGGTGATGACTTTC. Its translation: CASSYSGAVMTF.

The chain carries TRBV28 and TRBJ2-2; D ambiguous. V was cut by 7 bases and J by 2 bases, with 8 bases left in between. This CDR3 is 13 amino acids long. The germline V gene encodes CDR1 MDHEN and CDR2 SYDVKM. The CDR3 DNA reads as TGTGCCAGCACCGACCAAAACACCGGGGAGCTGTTTTTT. Translated, it gives CASTDQNTGELFF.

The rearrangement joins TRBV28 to TRBJ1-2, with unresolved D. V was cut by 6 bases and J by 6 bases, with 11 bases left in between. The germline gives CDR1 MDHEN, CDR2 SYDVKM. The CDR3 runs 12 residues. The CDR3 protein is CASSDLRDGYTF. CDR3 bases: TGTGCCAGCAGCGATTTGAGGGATGGCTACACCTTC.

This chain joins TRBV3-1 and TRBJ2-7; 13 bases fit TRBD2. There are 17 residues in the CDR3. Germline V gene lookup returns CDR1 LGHDT and CDR2 YNNKEL (reference sequence). V was pared by 4 bases and J by 5 bases, with 11 bases of the junction left unmatched. This chain's CDR3 is CASSRKLAGGPLDEQYF. For the CDR3, the DNA is TGTGCCAGCAGCCGGAAACTAGCGGGAGGGCCTCTCGACGAGCAGTACTTC.

The J gene is TRBJ2-7, the V gene TRBV20-1; possibly TRBD1 for D (6 bases). The V gene's germline CDR1 is DFQATT and CDR2 SNEGSKA (reference sequence). The CDR3 has 12 amino acids. V was shortened by 6 bases and J by 6 bases, with 15 bases between the two germline ends. CDR3 DNA: TGCAGTGCCACCGGGACAAAGGGCGAGCAGTACTTC. Translation gives CSATGTKGEQYF.

In DNA form, the CDR3 reads TGTGCCAGCAGCGTATCAGGTTCAATAGCGACCCAAGAGACCCAGTACTTC. Its protein product is CASSVSGSIATQETQYF. The chain employs TRBV9 and TRBJ2-5, with D possibly matching TRBD2 (5 bases). This CDR3 spans 17 amino acids. Per the germline V gene, CDR1 is SGDLS and CDR2 is YYNGEE. V gave up 1 base and J gave up 1 base, with 17 bases separating them. Full variable domain (outside the CDR3, taken from reference TRBV9 and TRBJ2-5): DSGVTQTPKHLITATGQRVTLRCSPRSGDLSVYWYQQSLDQGLQFLIQYYNGEERAKGNILERFSAQQFPDLHSELNLSSLELGDSALYFCASSVSGSIATQETQYFGPGTRLLVL.

The chain links TRBV11-2 to TRBJ2-5, with D perhaps assigned TRBD1 or TRBD2 (6 bases each). The CDR3 sequence is 13 residues long. The V gene's germline CDR1 is SGHAT and CDR2 FQNNGV. V shed 3 bases and J shed 5 bases, with 10 bases lying between them. CDR3 amino acids: CASSFGGLETQYF. The CDR3, as DNA: TGTGCCAGCAGCTTTGGGGGGCTCGAGACCCAGTACTTC.

In nucleotides, the CDR3 is TGTGCCACCAGTGATCCCGGGACTAGCGGGAGCGGTGAGCAGTTCTTC. Amino acid sequence: CATSDPGTSGSGEQFF. The rearrangement links TRBV24-1 to TRBJ2-1; 14 positions agree with TRBD2. Trimming removed 3 bases from V and 9 bases from J; junction bases left unmatched: 6. This CDR3 region has 16 residues. Germline-derived CDR1 and CDR2 are KGHDR and SFDVKD.

The J gene is TRBJ1-2, the V gene TRBV24-1; D possibly corresponds to TRBD1 (5 bases). The CDR3 extends over 12 amino acids. CDR1 is KGHDR, CDR2 SFDVKD, per germline. V lost 9 bases and J lost 8, with 15 bases in between. CDR3 in DNA: TGTGCCACCGGAAGGGGTCTTGGAGGCTACACCTTC. This sequence encodes CATGRGLGGYTF.